The 26 T cell receptor beta chains given below trace back to one sample, sequenced in a study of CD8 T cells in Susac syndrome. Staining with CD27 and CD45RA was used to define memory subsets for TEMRA sorting. Roughly 0.5 to 1 ug RNA was reverse transcribed with random hexamers. TCRdb re-called the immunoSEQ multiplex PCR reads with MiXCR, one entry per CDR3 protein. This table holds over 2,000 distinct CDR3 sequences, 65% to 80% found once. What was sequenced was CD8+ TEMRA cells from PBMCs. Regarding subset: FACS-sorted terminally differentiated effector memory CD8+ T cells re-expressing CD45RA (CD8+ TEMRA). The receptors derive from a human donor with Susac syndrome.

The chain is built from TRBV4-2 and TRBJ2-1; D remains unclear. V lost 6 bases, J lost 13 bases, and 37 bases lay in between. Germline assignment: CDR1 LGHNA and CDR2 YNFKEQ. The CDR3 sequence is 19 residues long. CDR3 in amino acids: CASRPWELLTYSSPHLQFF. The CDR3 coding sequence is TGTGCCAGCAGGCCGTGGGAACTGCTAACGTACAGTTCGCCGCACTTACAGTTCTTC.

The chain uses TRBV14 and TRBJ2-6, with D perhaps TRBD2 (5 bases). The CDR3 spans 16 residues. The germline V gene encodes CDR1 SGHDN and CDR2 FVKESK. Trimming removed 0 bases at V and 2 bases at J, with 8 bases between. In DNA form, the CDR3 reads TGTGCCAGCAGCCAAGATTGGGGAGCTGGGGCCAACGTCCTGACTTTC. This translates into CASSQDWGAGANVLTF.

This chain uses TRBV27 with TRBJ1-5, with 7 bases lining up with TRBD1. The ends lost 1 base at V and 6 bases at J; junction bases unmatched: 6. CDR1 is MNHEY, CDR2 SMNVEV, per germline (reference sequence). CDR3 length: 15 amino acids. The CDR3 DNA is TGTGCCAGCAGTTTATTCCAGGGGGATGCTCAGCCCCAGCATTTT. This codes for CASSLFQGDAQPQHF.

The V and J genes are TRBV20-1 and TRBJ1-1; D not resolved. The CDR3 is 11 residues long. Germline values: CDR1 DFQATT, CDR2 SNEGSKA (reference sequence). With 8 bases removed from V and 0 bases from J, the gap between germline ends came to 7 bases. The CDR3: CSTRLNTEAFF. In nucleotides, the CDR3 is TGCAGTACTCGACTGAACACTGAAGCTTTCTTT.

V usage is TRBV7-3 and J usage is TRBJ1-6; 8 nucleotides match TRBD1. The V gene's germline CDR1 is SGHTA and CDR2 FQGTGA. The CDR3 is 16 residues long. Losses at the gene ends were 5 bases for V and 9 bases for J; bases not matched to a gene: 12. The CDR3 reads CASSLTGAIMGSPLHF. The CDR3 bases are TGTGCCAGCAGCCTGACAGGGGCCATAATGGGTTCACCCCTCCACTTT.

This clonotype was observed a handful of times. The rearrangement uses TRBV4-1 and TRBJ1-3; D not certain. Between the trimmed V and J ends, which lost 0 bases and 3 bases, there was a span of 9 bases. This CDR3 spans 15 amino acids. Germline CDR1 and CDR2: MGHRA and YSYEKL. CDR3 DNA: TGCGCCAGCAGCCAAGATGTCGGGGATGGAAACACCATATATTTT. Translated, it gives CASSQDVGDGNTIYF.

The genes are TRBV12-3 or TRBV12-4 and TRBJ1-1; a weak D match, TRBD1 (6 bases). Trimming took off 6 bases at V and 6 bases at J, with 11 bases between the two ends. The CDR3 loop spans 12 amino acids. The CDR3 here is CASSTGYPEAFF. Written as DNA, the CDR3 is TGTGCCAGCAGCACAGGGTATCCTGAAGCTTTCTTT.

The V and J genes are TRBV5-1 and TRBJ2-7; 10 bases match TRBD1. CDR1 is SGHRS and CDR2 is YFSETQ in the germline V gene. The length of the CDR3 is 16 residues. Trimming took 5 bases from V and 5 from J; bases not matched to a gene: 13. CDR3 DNA: TGCGCCAGCAGGGCTCATCCGGGACAGGGGTTCCACGAGCAGTACTTC. It translates to CASRAHPGQGFHEQYF.

The gene calls are TRBV11-3 and TRBJ2-1, with 8 bases identical to TRBD2. V shed 5 bases, J shed 0 bases, and the junction held 6 bases outside the gene matches. In germline, CDR1 is SGHNT, CDR2 YENEEA. This CDR3 spans 16 amino acids. The CDR3 DNA is TGTGCCAGCAGCGCCGTAGCGGGGAGCTCCTACAATGAGCAGTTCTTC. Protein: CASSAVAGSSYNEQFF.

This clonotype has just a few counts. The V and J genes are TRBV10-3 and TRBJ2-5; 7 nucleotides align to TRBD1. Germline V gene lookup returns CDR1 ENHRY and CDR2 SYGVKD. V dropped 0 bases and J dropped 4; count of bases not matched to a gene: 5. The CDR3 is 15 amino acids. DNA for the CDR3: TGTGCCATCAGTGAGTCCGACAGGGTAGGAGAGACCCAGTACTTC. Protein sequence: CAISESDRVGETQYF.

Only a few counts were recorded for this clonotype. The chain carries TRBV6-5 and TRBJ1-2; 7 bases are a match to TRBD1. The J segment lost 4 bases and the V segment lost 2 bases, leaving 4 bases of the junction unmatched. The CDR3 is 14 amino acids. From germline, CDR1 is MNHEY and CDR2 SVGAGI. In nucleotides, the CDR3 is TGTGCCAGCAGTTACCAGACAGGGTTCTATGGCTACACCTTC. It codes for CASSYQTGFYGYTF.

This clonotype was observed a few times. The V call is TRBV3-1, the J call TRBJ1-1, with D maybe TRBD1 (5 bases). Germline V gene sequence: CDR1 LGHDT, CDR2 YNNKEL (reference sequence). CDR3 length: 16 amino acids. V gave up 1 base and J gave up 0 bases, with 12 bases separating them. CDR3 DNA sequence: TGTGCCAGCAGCCAAGGGTGGGGCCGCATGAACACTGAAGCTTTCTTT. This gives the protein CASSQGWGRMNTEAFF. Based on the CDR3 plus reference TRBV3-1 and TRBJ1-1, the full variable domain is DTAVSQTPKYLVTQMGNDKSIKCEQNLGHDTMYWYKQDSKKFLKIMFSYNNKELIINETVPNRFSPKSPDKAHLNLHINSLELGDSAVYFCASSQGWGRMNTEAFFGQGTRLTVV.

The chain combines TRBV6-2 or TRBV6-3 with TRBJ2-5; D uncertain. V lost 1 base to trimming and J lost 5 bases, with 14 bases between them. Germline CDR1 is MNHEY and CDR2 is SVGEGT. CDR3 size: 15 residues. The CDR3, as DNA: TGTGCCAGCAGTTACTTTGGCGGTCTGACGGAGACCCAGTACTTC. Amino acid sequence: CASSYFGGLTETQYF.

The chain uses TRBV15 and TRBJ1-4, with D perhaps matching TRBD1 (5 bases). Looked up from germline, CDR1 is LNHNV and CDR2 is YYDKDF (reference sequence). Trimming left V 4 bases short and J 1 base short, with 19 bases between. The CDR3 consists of 18 residues. As DNA, the CDR3 is TGTGCCACCAGCACGTCAGGGCTCCGGGTGGGAACTAATGAAAAACTGTTTTTT. Translation gives CATSTSGLRVGTNEKLFF.

CDR3 region: CASSGEATEAFF. The CDR3 DNA follows: TGTGCCAGCTCAGGGGAGGCCACTGAAGCTTTCTTT. The chain links TRBV11-3 to TRBJ1-1; a weak D match, TRBD1 (6 bases). The V end lost 8 bases, the J end lost 4 bases, and 11 bases lay between the germline ends. Germline V gene lookup returns CDR1 SGHNT and CDR2 YENEEA. This CDR3 comprises 12 residues.

The V and J genes are TRBV6-2 or TRBV6-3 and TRBJ2-3; TRBD2 agrees at 12 bases. Trimming removed 2 bases from V and 8 bases from J; junction bases left unmatched: 5. Germline V gene lookup returns CDR1 MNHEY and CDR2 SVGEGT. The CDR3 is made up of 15 amino acids. The CDR3 nucleotides are TGTGCCAGCAGTTACCCTAGCGGGGGGGCGCGTACGCAGTATTTT. It specifies CASSYPSGGARTQYF.

This rearrangement joins TRBV28 to TRBJ1-5; D unresolved. The V end lost 4 bases, the J end lost 0 bases, and 7 bases lay between the germline ends. Germline V CDR1 and CDR2: MDHEN, SYDVKM. This CDR3 is 14 amino acids long. The CDR3 coding sequence is TGTGCCAGCAGTTCTCTGGATAGCAATCAGCCCCAGCATTTT. It specifies CASSSLDSNQPQHF.

CDR3 nucleotide sequence: TGTGCCAGCAGCTTAGAACCGGACATGAGCTCCTACAATGAGCAGTTCTTC. This codes for CASSLEPDMSSYNEQFF. The gene calls are TRBV7-6 and TRBJ2-1; a weak D match, TRBD1 (5 bases). The germline gives CDR1 SGHVS, CDR2 FNYEAQ. The CDR3 is 17 residues long. V gave up 1 base and J gave up 0 bases, with 13 bases separating them.

The chain carries TRBV12-3 or TRBV12-4 and TRBJ1-2; TRBD1 might be the D (5 bases). Deletions cut 7 bases from V and 6 bases from J, with 30 bases between. The CDR3 spans 18 residues. The CDR3 DNA is TGTGCCAGCATCCGAAGAATCGGCAGGGCAGGAGAAGGGGATGGCTACACCTTC. Its protein product is CASIRRIGRAGEGDGYTF.

The J gene is TRBJ2-1, the V gene TRBV12-3 or TRBV12-4; no reliable D call. Trimming left V 5 bases short and J 5 bases short, with 4 bases between. The CDR3 length is 11 residues. In DNA form, the CDR3 reads TGTGCCAGCAGTCGGAACAATGAGCAGTTCTTC. Amino acids: CASSRNNEQFF.

This clonotype was recorded once. CDR3 in amino acids: CASSAPGRGLSEAFF. Here the CDR3 DNA reads TGTGCCAGCAGCGCTCCCGGCAGGGGGCTGTCTGAAGCTTTCTTT. The V call is TRBV13, the J call TRBJ1-1, with TRBD1 matching 8 bases. The V gene's germline CDR1 is PRHDT and CDR2 FYEKMQ (reference sequence). Germline trimming cut 5 bases from V and 6 bases from J; bases unmatched to any gene: 11. This CDR3 has 15 residues.

The V call is TRBV6-1, the J call TRBJ1-1; D is ambiguous. Trimming left V 1 base short and J 0 bases short, with 15 bases between. Germline V gives CDR1 MNHNS, CDR2 SASEGT. The length of the CDR3 is 17 residues. The CDR3 protein is CASSEDGVTGMNTEAFF. CDR3 coding DNA: TGTGCCAGCAGTGAAGATGGGGTTACCGGAATGAACACTGAAGCTTTCTTT.

The chain uses TRBV6-2 or TRBV6-3 and TRBJ1-1; D is ambiguous. CDR3 length: 12 amino acids. From germline, CDR1 is MNHEY and CDR2 SVGEGT. V was cut by 4 bases and J by 1 base, with 4 bases left in between. The CDR3 protein is CASSWGNTEAFF. CDR3 nucleotide sequence: TGTGCCAGCAGTTGGGGGAACACTGAAGCTTTCTTT.

The rearrangement joins TRBV7-8 to TRBJ2-7; D tentatively fits TRBD1 or TRBD2 (5 bases each). V was pared by 5 bases and J by 6 bases, with 20 bases between. CDR3 length equals 15 residues. Germline CDR1 reads SGHVS; CDR2 reads FQNEAQ. CDR3 in DNA: TGTGCCAGCAGCGCCCTGATGGGGACGGGCGGCGAGCAGTACTTC. It codes for CASSALMGTGGEQYF.

This chain connects TRBV6-1 to TRBJ2-7; D is unclear. This CDR3 comprises 14 residues. V was trimmed by 4 bases and J by 3 bases, leaving 13 bases between them. CDR1 and CDR2 (germline): MNHNS, SASEGT. CDR3 amino acids: CASSGYQTYYEQYF. DNA of the CDR3: TGTGCCAGCAGTGGATACCAGACTTACTACGAGCAGTACTTC.

This chain links TRBV2 with TRBJ1-1; D is undetermined. V lost 3 bases, J lost 0 bases, and 8 bases lay in between. Per the germline V gene, CDR1 is SNHLY and CDR2 is FYNNEI. This CDR3 comprises 14 residues. In DNA form, the CDR3 reads TGTGCCAGCAGTGATCCGACCATGAACACTGAAGCTTTCTTT. Its protein is CASSDPTMNTEAFF.